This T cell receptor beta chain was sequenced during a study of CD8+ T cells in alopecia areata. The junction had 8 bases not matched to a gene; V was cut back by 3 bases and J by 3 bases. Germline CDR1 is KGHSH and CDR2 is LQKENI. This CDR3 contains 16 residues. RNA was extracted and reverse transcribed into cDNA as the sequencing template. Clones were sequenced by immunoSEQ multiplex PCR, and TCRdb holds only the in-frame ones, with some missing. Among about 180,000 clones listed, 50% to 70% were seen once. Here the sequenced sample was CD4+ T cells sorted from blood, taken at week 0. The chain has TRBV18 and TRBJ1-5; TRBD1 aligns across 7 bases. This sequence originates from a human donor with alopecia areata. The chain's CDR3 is CASSPGQSGYNQPQHF. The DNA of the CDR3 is TGTGCCAGCTCACCGGGACAGTCAGGCTACAATCAGCCCCAGCATTTT.